The sequence of this T cell receptor beta chain was determined in a study of blood T cell repertoires in COVID-19. The sample holds a few counts of this clone. Assay: immunoSEQ multiplex PCR; the TCRdb copy retains only in-frame clones and omits some. The table has about 160,000 clones, roughly 84% seen once. Germline V gene lookup returns CDR1 SGHTA and CDR2 FQGNSA. The CDR3 is made up of 15 amino acids. V gave up 0 bases and J gave up 4 bases; unmatched junction bases: 2. The chain is built from TRBV7-2 and TRBJ2-2; 7 nucleotides match TRBD1. The source material was peripheral blood. The sequence came from a man older than 75 with COVID-19, enrolled during active disease. The CDR3 DNA follows: TGTGCCAGCAGCTTAGCGACAGGGAGCACCGGGGAGCTGTTTTTT. Amino acids: CASSLATGSTGELFF.